This T cell receptor (beta chain) was recorded in a study of Graves' ophthalmopathy and Graves' hyperthyroidism. Amplifying from RNA transcripts, the study obtained TCR beta CDR3 regions. The first-round RT-PCR employed HTBI primers together with the Qiagen OneStep RT-PCR kit. A multiplex PCR was then performed as the second round. TCRdb ran MiXCR on the multiplex PCR reads and lists one entry per CDR3 protein. The sample holds a few hundred thousand distinct CDR3 sequences, about 16% seen once. This clonotype showed up many times. The antigen is not known. Study outcomes and limitations: In blood, most expanded thyroid clonotypes above 0.001 frequency were also detected.

This CDR3 spans 14 amino acids. V was clipped by 8 bases and J by 0 bases, with 16 bases between them. The germline V gene encodes CDR1 SQVTM and CDR2 ANQGSEA. This chain joins TRBV29-1 and TRBJ1-2, with D possibly being TRBD1 (6 bases). The TCR was taken from a woman in her late teens or twenties with stable Graves' hyperthyroidism. Sequenced material: peripheral blood. The CDR3 region is CSFVTGSTNYGYTF. The CDR3 nucleotides read TGCAGCTTCGTCACAGGGAGCACTAACTATGGCTACACCTTC. Based on the CDR3 plus reference TRBV29-1 and TRBJ1-2, the full variable domain is SAVISQKPSRDICQRGTSLTIQCQVDSQVTMMFWYRQQPGQSLTLIATANQGSEATYESGFVIDKFPISRPNLTFSTLTVSNMSPEDSSIYLCSFVTGSTNYGYTFGSGTRLTVV.